Listed here are 5 T cell receptor beta chains from one sample, sequenced in a study of cytomegalovirus exposure and HLA in healthy donors. Amplification used 60 Vbeta primers and 13 Jbeta primers. Here immunoSEQ multiplex PCR was the method, and the copy in TCRdb shows in-frame clones only, minus some. The sample lists just under 70,000 clones, approximately 80% occurring once. The sequenced sample was PBMCs. The source of these receptors is a human donor in good health.

A few counts support this clone. This rearrangement joins TRBV19 to TRBJ2-3; 9 nucleotides align to TRBD2. The V gene's germline CDR1 is LNHDA and CDR2 SQIVND (reference sequence). V lost 7 bases to trimming and J lost 2 bases; unmatched junction nucleotides: 7. The CDR3 runs to 15 residues. Here the CDR3 reads CASTPGLADTDTQYF. CDR3 in DNA: TGTGCCAGTACCCCGGGACTAGCAGACACAGATACGCAGTATTTT.

J is TRBJ2-7 and V is TRBV30; 8 bases are shared with TRBD1. Per the germline V gene, CDR1 is GTSNPN and CDR2 is SVGIG (reference sequence). The V segment lost 5 bases and the J segment 7 bases; nucleotides outside the gene matches: 16. The CDR3 runs to 15 residues. The CDR3 sequence is CAWCRDRRVMGEQYF. DNA for the CDR3: TGTGCCTGGTGCCGGGACAGGAGGGTAATGGGGGAGCAGTACTTC.

This clone was observed a single time. This chain joins TRBV5-1 and TRBJ1-6; D gene uncertain. Per the germline V gene, CDR1 is SGHRS and CDR2 is YFSETQ. The CDR3 loop spans 14 amino acids. Trimming took 1 base from V and 3 from J, leaving 5 bases between them. CDR3 DNA: TGCGCCAGCAGCTTGACAGACTATAATTCACCCCTCCACTTT. This codes for CASSLTDYNSPLHF. The whole variable domain, remainder taken from reference TRBV5-1 and TRBJ1-6, is KAGVTQTPRYLIKTRGQQVTLSCSPISGHRSVSWYQQTPGQGLQFLFEYFSETQRNKGNFPGRFSGRQFSNSRSEMNVSTLELGDSALYLCASSLTDYNSPLHFGNGTRLTVT.

V usage is TRBV6-7 and J usage is TRBJ1-1; the D gene is possibly TRBD1 (5 bases). TRBV6-7 is sorted into the ORF group, with uncertain function. V shed 5 bases and J shed 1 base, with 11 bases lying between them. This CDR3 region has 14 residues. The CDR3 coding sequence is TGTGCCAGCAGTCCGAGGACACCGAACACTGAAGCTTTCTTT. Amino acid sequence: CASSPRTPNTEAFF.

The chain couples TRBV9 to TRBJ2-1; 7 bases line up with TRBD1. CDR1 and CDR2 from the germline V gene are SGDLS and YYNGEE. CDR3 length: 15 residues. With V trimmed by 2 bases and J by 6 bases, 8 bases remained unmatched. CDR3 protein: CASSVGQIKGNEQFF. The CDR3 region has the DNA TGTGCCAGCAGCGTGGGACAGATAAAGGGCAATGAGCAGTTCTTC.